These T cell receptor beta chains were read from a single sample in a study of Ad26.COV2.S vaccination and SARS-CoV-2 variants. The data were produced by immunoSEQ multiplex PCR, yet TCRdb's version contains in-frame clones alone and is incomplete. Among about 420,000 clones listed, roughly 90% were seen once. The material sequenced was peripheral blood, taken in a trial of Ad26.COV2.S vaccine versus placebo. All receptors come from a person aged 18 to 65 who received the Ad26.COV2.S COVID-19 vaccine or a placebo. Both conserved end residues are part of each CDR3. Fields, in order: D gene, clone size, V gene, J gene, CDR3 protein, CDR3 DNA. A D gene is named only where the DNA matches it firmly. Clone size appears in some rows only: once, few, many, or a class for an expanded clone.

d_gene: NA; abundance: once; v_gene: TRBV9; j_gene: TRBJ1-3; CDR3aa: CASSRNQASSGNTIYF; CDR3nt: TGTGCCAGCAGCCGGAATCAGGCGAGCTCTGGAAACACCATATATTTT
d_gene: NA; abundance: NA; v_gene: TRBV21-1; j_gene: TRBJ2-7; CDR3aa: CASRQIRDRVNYEQYF; CDR3nt: TGTGCCAGCAGACAAATACGGGACAGGGTGAACTACGAGCAGTACTTC
d_gene: TRBD2; abundance: once; v_gene: TRBV19; j_gene: TRBJ2-3; CDR3aa: CASRSGGADTQYF; CDR3nt: TGTGCCAGTAGGAGCGGGGGTGCAGATACGCAGTATTTT
d_gene: NA; abundance: NA; v_gene: TRBV6-5; j_gene: TRBJ1-2; CDR3aa: CASTWDGSRDGYTF; CDR3nt: TGTGCCAGCACCTGGGACGGCTCTCGAGATGGCTACACCTTC
d_gene: TRBD1; abundance: NA; v_gene: TRBV5-5; j_gene: TRBJ1-4; CDR3aa: CASSSDRVYEKLFF; CDR3nt: TGTGCCAGCAGTTCCGACAGGGTGTACGAAAAACTGTTTTTT
d_gene: NA; abundance: NA; v_gene: TRBV4-1; j_gene: TRBJ2-1; CDR3aa: CASGGWSNEQFF; CDR3nt: TGCGCCAGCGGTGGTTGGAGTAATGAGCAGTTCTTC
d_gene: NA; abundance: NA; v_gene: TRBV18; j_gene: TRBJ1-1; CDR3aa: CASSGGGGTEAFF; CDR3nt: TGTGCCAGCTCAGGGGGGGGTGGCACTGAAGCTTTCTTT
d_gene: TRBD1; abundance: NA; v_gene: TRBV23-1; j_gene: TRBJ1-1; CDR3aa: CASSQGAKEGRGPGKGAFF; CDR3nt: TGCGCCAGCAGTCAGGGGGCGAAGGAGGGCAGGGGGCCCGGGAAAGGAGCTTTCTTT
d_gene: NA; abundance: once; v_gene: TRBV4-1; j_gene: TRBJ2-3; CDR3aa: CASSQGIRDTQYF; CDR3nt: TGCGCCAGCAGCCAAGGGATAAGGGATACGCAGTATTTT
d_gene: NA; abundance: few; v_gene: TRBV29-1; j_gene: TRBJ1-1; CDR3aa: CSVALPRGAEAFF; CDR3nt: TGCAGCGTTGCCCTCCCCAGGGGCGCTGAAGCTTTCTTT
d_gene: NA; abundance: once; v_gene: TRBV2; j_gene: TRBJ1-1; CDR3aa: CASNRESTEAFF; CDR3nt: TGTGCCAGCAATAGGGAGAGCACTGAAGCTTTCTTT
d_gene: NA; abundance: NA; v_gene: TRBV6-6; j_gene: TRBJ1-3; CDR3aa: CASSLSGNTIYF; CDR3nt: TGTGCCAGCAGTCTCTCTGGAAACACCATATATTTT
d_gene: TRBD2; abundance: NA; v_gene: TRBV5-1; j_gene: TRBJ2-3; CDR3aa: CASRAGGTDTQYF; CDR3nt: TGCGCCAGCAGAGCGGGGGGGACAGATACGCAGTATTTT
d_gene: TRBD1; abundance: NA; v_gene: TRBV28; j_gene: TRBJ2-1; CDR3aa: CASSEDRLREQFF; CDR3nt: TGTGCCAGCAGTGAGGACAGGTTAAGGGAGCAGTTCTTC
d_gene: TRBD1; abundance: NA; v_gene: TRBV19; j_gene: TRBJ1-5; CDR3aa: CASSVEQGNQPQHF; CDR3nt: TGTGCCAGTAGTGTAGAACAGGGGAATCAGCCCCAGCATTTT
d_gene: TRBD2; abundance: NA; v_gene: TRBV7-7; j_gene: TRBJ2-5; CDR3aa: CASSLGGTTEETQYF; CDR3nt: TGTGCTAGCAGCTTGGGAGGGACTACCGAAGAGACCCAGTACTTC
d_gene: TRBD2; abundance: NA; v_gene: TRBV4-1; j_gene: TRBJ2-5; CDR3aa: CASSHNLAGEETQYF; CDR3nt: TGCGCCAGCAGCCACAACCTAGCGGGGGAGGAGACCCAGTACTTC
d_gene: NA; abundance: NA; v_gene: TRBV4-3; j_gene: TRBJ2-3; CDR3aa: CASSQVGQDTQYF; CDR3nt: TGCGCCAGCAGCCAAGTAGGACAGGATACGCAGTATTTT
d_gene: NA; abundance: NA; v_gene: TRBV29-1; j_gene: TRBJ1-3; CDR3aa: CSGETENTIYF; CDR3nt: TGCAGCGGTGAGACAGAAAACACCATATATTTT
d_gene: NA; abundance: few; v_gene: TRBV14; j_gene: TRBJ2-1; CDR3aa: CASSPSGWSEQFF; CDR3nt: TGTGCCAGCAGCCCCTCCGGTTGGTCTGAGCAGTTCTTC
d_gene: NA; abundance: NA; v_gene: TRBV30; j_gene: TRBJ2-7; CDR3aa: CAWSRTGPYEQYF; CDR3nt: TGTGCCTGGAGTCGAACAGGGCCGTACGAGCAGTACTTC
d_gene: NA; abundance: NA; v_gene: TRBV5-1; j_gene: TRBJ1-1; CDR3aa: CASSSARGNTEAFF; CDR3nt: TGCGCCAGCAGCTCCGCGAGGGGGAACACTGAAGCTTTCTTT
d_gene: TRBD2; abundance: NA; v_gene: TRBV4-1; j_gene: TRBJ2-3; CDR3aa: CASSQRSLSGGPTSTDTQYF; CDR3nt: TGCGCCAGCAGCCAACGCAGCCTTAGCGGGGGCCCGACTAGCACAGATACGCAGTATTTT
d_gene: NA; abundance: NA; v_gene: TRBV28; j_gene: TRBJ2-1; CDR3aa: CASSFRGALYNEQFF; CDR3nt: TGTGCCAGCAGTTTTCGGGGTGCTCTCTACAATGAGCAGTTCTTC
d_gene: TRBD1; abundance: NA; v_gene: TRBV19; j_gene: TRBJ2-2; CDR3aa: CASEPGQGFTGELFF; CDR3nt: TGTGCCAGTGAACCGGGACAGGGTTTCACCGGGGAGCTGTTTTTT
d_gene: NA; abundance: NA; v_gene: TRBV27; j_gene: TRBJ2-1; CDR3aa: CASRPTGEKQFF; CDR3nt: TGTGCCAGCAGACCCACAGGAGAAAAGCAGTTCTTC
d_gene: TRBD1; abundance: once; v_gene: TRBV6-5; j_gene: TRBJ2-7; CDR3aa: CASSYRQGAHEQYF; CDR3nt: TGTGCCAGCAGTTACAGGCAGGGGGCCCACGAGCAGTACTTC
d_gene: NA; abundance: NA; v_gene: TRBV3-1/TRBV3-2; j_gene: TRBJ2-1; CDR3aa: CASSHLYGGYNEQFF; CDR3nt: TGTGCCAGCAGCCACCTATACGGAGGCTACAATGAGCAGTTCTTC
d_gene: NA; abundance: NA; v_gene: TRBV5-1; j_gene: TRBJ2-7; CDR3aa: CASSLVQEPYEQYF; CDR3nt: TGCGCCAGCAGCTTGGTACAGGAACCCTACGAGCAGTACTTC
d_gene: NA; abundance: NA; v_gene: TRBV25-1; j_gene: TRBJ1-1; CDR3aa: CASSEFKYPNTEAFF; CDR3nt: TGTGCCAGCAGTGAATTTAAATACCCAAACACTGAAGCTTTCTTT
d_gene: TRBD2; abundance: NA; v_gene: TRBV9; j_gene: TRBJ2-3; CDR3aa: CASSPRGAGGPSTDTQYF; CDR3nt: TGTGCCAGCAGCCCCCGGGGAGCGGGGGGGCCGAGCACAGATACGCAGTATTTT
d_gene: NA; abundance: NA; v_gene: TRBV2; j_gene: TRBJ2-5; CDR3aa: CASSRGLAQETQYF; CDR3nt: TGTGCCAGCAGTAGGGGACTGGCCCAGGAGACCCAGTACTTC
d_gene: TRBD1; abundance: NA; v_gene: TRBV28; j_gene: TRBJ1-5; CDR3aa: CASRLSRDRGPDQPQHF; CDR3nt: TGTGCCAGCAGACTATCTCGGGACAGGGGGCCGGATCAGCCCCAGCATTTT
d_gene: NA; abundance: NA; v_gene: TRBV28; j_gene: TRBJ1-2; CDR3aa: CASRQGNYGYTF; CDR3nt: TGTGCCAGCAGACAGGGTAACTATGGCTACACCTTC
d_gene: NA; abundance: NA; v_gene: TRBV6-2/TRBV6-3; j_gene: TRBJ1-6; CDR3aa: CASSKSSYNSPLHF; CDR3nt: TGTGCCAGCAGTAAAAGCTCCTATAATTCACCCCTCCACTTT
d_gene: NA; abundance: NA; v_gene: TRBV19; j_gene: TRBJ2-7; CDR3aa: CASSAGEHYEQYF; CDR3nt: TGTGCCAGTAGTGCCGGAGAACACTACGAGCAGTACTTC
d_gene: NA; abundance: NA; v_gene: TRBV21-1; j_gene: TRBJ1-2; CDR3aa: CASSSNGGSNYGYTF; CDR3nt: TGTGCCAGCAGCTCTAACGGGGGCTCTAACTATGGCTACACCTTC
d_gene: TRBD2; abundance: NA; v_gene: TRBV9; j_gene: TRBJ2-1; CDR3aa: CARSVGVLGGNLNEQFF; CDR3nt: TGTGCCCGCAGCGTAGGGGTTCTGGGGGGGAACCTCAATGAGCAGTTCTTC
d_gene: TRBD1; abundance: NA; v_gene: TRBV28; j_gene: TRBJ1-6; CDR3aa: CASSSLPGTGESPLHF; CDR3nt: TGTGCCAGCAGTTCGTTGCCCGGGACAGGGGAGTCACCCCTCCACTTT
d_gene: NA; abundance: NA; v_gene: TRBV5-1; j_gene: TRBJ1-5; CDR3aa: CASSLDGRAQPQHF; CDR3nt: TGCGCCAGCAGCTTGGATGGCAGGGCTCAGCCCCAGCATTTT